This T cell receptor beta chain was captured by sequencing in a study of blood T cell repertoires in COVID-19. Across the study: COVID-19 samples, acute and convalescent, were from the United States, Italy and Spain. In each case, the material was cDNA or gDNA derived from T cells, B-cell-depleted T cells, or PBMCs.

Clones were sequenced by immunoSEQ multiplex PCR, and TCRdb holds only the in-frame ones, with some missing. The sample lists roughly 220,000 clones, around 80% seen once, with around 5.1% in the top ten. CDR1 SQVTM and CDR2 ANQGSEA come from the germline V gene. Trimming took off 1 base at V and 6 bases at J, with 10 bases between the two ends. The CDR3 spans 12 residues. The sample consisted of peripheral blood. The genes are TRBV29-1 and TRBJ2-7; weak D call: TRBD2 (6 bases). This receptor was identified in a woman between 65 and 79 years old with acute or convalescent COVID-19. DNA of the CDR3: TGCAGCGTTGAAGCCCGGCGGGGCGAGCAGTACTTC. It yields the protein CSVEARRGEQYF.